This T cell receptor beta chain was identified in a study of blood T cell repertoires in COVID-19. The table came from immunoSEQ multiplex PCR; TCRdb's copy has only in-frame clones and leaves some out. This sample has around 76,000 clones, with 81% found just once. Germline values: CDR1 MNHEY, CDR2 SVGAGI. This CDR3 contains 14 residues. With V trimmed by 7 bases and J by 2 bases, 4 bases remained unmatched. Sequenced material: peripheral blood. The sequence was obtained from a woman aged 70-85 years with acute or convalescent COVID-19. V is TRBV6-5 and J is TRBJ1-4, with 7 bases identical to TRBD1. Here the CDR3 DNA reads TGTGCCAGCACGACAGGGCGGACTAATGAAAAACTGTTTTTT. Protein product: CASTTGRTNEKLFF.